The table lists the clone carrying this T cell receptor (beta chain) with many counts. V gave up 1 base and J gave up 2 bases; unmatched junction bases: 5. The CDR3 has 15 residues. These data are taken from a study of T-cell reconstitution after alpha-beta-depleted transplantation in children. Unique molecular identifiers were incorporated during preparation of the TCRbeta library. MiXCR, run by TCRdb on the PCR reads, gives a single entry per CDR3 protein. The repertoire holds a few hundred thousand distinct CDR3 sequences, roughly 9% seen once, with less than 8% in the top ten. The gene calls are TRBV12-3 or TRBV12-4 and TRBJ2-7; 7 bases are a match to TRBD1. The source material was PBMCs from the stem cell graft donor, sampled from the stem cell graft. This receptor was taken from a human donor who donated a stem cell graft to a child with acute lymphoblastic leukemia. The CDR3 here is CASSLVGTVTYEQYF. For the CDR3, the DNA is TGTGCCAGCAGTTTAGTGGGGACAGTGACCTACGAGCAGTACTTC.